This T cell receptor (beta chain) was recorded in a study of identical twins. Study findings and constraints: Abundant beta clonotypes from cord blood had fewer insertions, unlike memory repertoires, which showed none.

V lost 5 bases and J lost 4, with 15 bases in between. In germline, CDR1 is MNHNS, CDR2 SASEGT. The CDR3 sequence is 14 residues long. TCRdb re-analysed the 5' RACE reads in MiXCR, keeping a single row per CDR3 protein. The sample yields about 520,000 distinct CDR3 sequences, around 20% seen once. In this sample, this clonotype turned up a few times. The antigen is unknown. These data are also associated with another study on T cells expressing NK-cell markers. That publication notes: The sequencing cohort of eight donors included seven HCMV-seropositive individuals and one seronegative individual. As a fraction of CD8+ T cells, dominant NKG2C+ clonotypes reached roughly 1.0-8% in six donors.

This chain connects TRBV6-1 to TRBJ2-7; D perhaps matches TRBD1 (6 bases). The material sequenced was CD4+ T cells sorted from blood. This receptor was identified in a woman aged 18-29 years in good health. The CDR3 coding sequence is TGTGCCAGCAGTACAGGGCGTAAGGTTTACGAGCAGTACTTC. It translates to CASSTGRKVYEQYF.